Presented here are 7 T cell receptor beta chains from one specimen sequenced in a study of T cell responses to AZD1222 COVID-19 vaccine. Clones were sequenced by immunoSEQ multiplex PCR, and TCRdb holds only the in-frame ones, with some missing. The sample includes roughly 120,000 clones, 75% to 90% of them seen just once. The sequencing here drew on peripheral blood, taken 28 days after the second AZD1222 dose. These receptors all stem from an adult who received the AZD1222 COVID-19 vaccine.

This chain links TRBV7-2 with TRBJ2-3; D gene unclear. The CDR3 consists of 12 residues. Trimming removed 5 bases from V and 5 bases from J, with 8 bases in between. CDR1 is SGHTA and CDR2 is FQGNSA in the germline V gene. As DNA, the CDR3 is TGTGCCAGCAGCCCGAACAGAGATACGCAGTATTTT. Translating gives CASSPNRDTQYF.

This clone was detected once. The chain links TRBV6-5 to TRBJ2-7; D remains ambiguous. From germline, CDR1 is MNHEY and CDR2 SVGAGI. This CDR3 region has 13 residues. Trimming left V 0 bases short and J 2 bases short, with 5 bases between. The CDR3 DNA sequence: TGTGCCAGCAGTTACTCCACAACCTACGAGCAGTACTTC. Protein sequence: CASSYSTTYEQYF.

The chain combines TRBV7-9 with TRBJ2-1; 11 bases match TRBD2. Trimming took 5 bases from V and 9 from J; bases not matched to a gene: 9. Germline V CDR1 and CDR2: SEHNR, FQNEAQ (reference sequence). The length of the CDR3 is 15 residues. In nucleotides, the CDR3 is TGTGCCAGCAGCCCACTAGCGGGGGAGGTCGGTGAGCAGTTCTTC. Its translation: CASSPLAGEVGEQFF.

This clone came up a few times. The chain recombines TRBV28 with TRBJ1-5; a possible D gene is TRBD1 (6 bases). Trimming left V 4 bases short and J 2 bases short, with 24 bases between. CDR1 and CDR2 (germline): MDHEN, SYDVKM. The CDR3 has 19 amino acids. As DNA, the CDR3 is TGTGCCAGCAGTTCAAGTTCCTTTTACGGACAGCTCGGCAATCAGCCCCAGCATTTT. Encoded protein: CASSSSSFYGQLGNQPQHF.

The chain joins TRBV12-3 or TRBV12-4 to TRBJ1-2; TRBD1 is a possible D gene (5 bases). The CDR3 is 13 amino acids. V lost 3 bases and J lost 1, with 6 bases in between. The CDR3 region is CASSFDSNYGYTF. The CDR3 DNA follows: TGTGCCAGCAGTTTTGACAGTAACTATGGCTACACCTTC.

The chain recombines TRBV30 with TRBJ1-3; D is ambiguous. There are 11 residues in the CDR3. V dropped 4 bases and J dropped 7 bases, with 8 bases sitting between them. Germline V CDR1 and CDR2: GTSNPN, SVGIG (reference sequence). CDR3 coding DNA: TGTGCCTGGACCCCCTTGAACACCATATATTTT. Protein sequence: CAWTPLNTIYF.

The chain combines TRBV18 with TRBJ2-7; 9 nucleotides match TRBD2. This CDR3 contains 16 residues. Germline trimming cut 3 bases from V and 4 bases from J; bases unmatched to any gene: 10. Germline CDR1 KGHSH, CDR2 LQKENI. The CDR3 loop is CASSPWEREARYEQYF. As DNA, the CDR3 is TGTGCCAGCTCACCGTGGGAGCGGGAGGCCAGGTACGAGCAGTACTTC.